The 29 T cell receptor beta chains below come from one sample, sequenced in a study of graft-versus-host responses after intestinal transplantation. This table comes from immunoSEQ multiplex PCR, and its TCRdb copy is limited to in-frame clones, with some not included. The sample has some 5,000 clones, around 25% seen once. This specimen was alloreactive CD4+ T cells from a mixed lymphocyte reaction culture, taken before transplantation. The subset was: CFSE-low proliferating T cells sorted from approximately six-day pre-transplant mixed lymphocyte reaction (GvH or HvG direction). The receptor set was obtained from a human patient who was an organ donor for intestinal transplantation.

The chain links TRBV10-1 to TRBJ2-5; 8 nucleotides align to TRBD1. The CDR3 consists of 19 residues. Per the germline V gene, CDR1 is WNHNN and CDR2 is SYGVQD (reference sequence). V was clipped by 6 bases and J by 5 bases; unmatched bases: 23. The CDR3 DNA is TGCGCCAGCAGCGGACAGATGAGGCCCGGGACAGGTGGCCGGGAGACCCAGTACTTC. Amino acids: CASSGQMRPGTGGRETQYF.

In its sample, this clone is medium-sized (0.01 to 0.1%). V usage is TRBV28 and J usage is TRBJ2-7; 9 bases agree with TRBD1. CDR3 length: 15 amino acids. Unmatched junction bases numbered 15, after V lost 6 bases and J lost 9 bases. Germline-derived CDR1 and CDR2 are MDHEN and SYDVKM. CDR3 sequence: CASSTGGQGMRGQYF. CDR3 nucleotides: TGTGCCAGCAGCACAGGGGGACAGGGAATGCGTGGGCAGTACTTC.

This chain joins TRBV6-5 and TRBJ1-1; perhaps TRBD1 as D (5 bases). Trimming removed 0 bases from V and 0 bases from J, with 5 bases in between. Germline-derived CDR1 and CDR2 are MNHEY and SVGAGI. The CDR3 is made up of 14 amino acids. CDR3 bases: TGTGCCAGCAGTTACTCGACAGTGAACACTGAAGCTTTCTTT. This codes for CASSYSTVNTEAFF.

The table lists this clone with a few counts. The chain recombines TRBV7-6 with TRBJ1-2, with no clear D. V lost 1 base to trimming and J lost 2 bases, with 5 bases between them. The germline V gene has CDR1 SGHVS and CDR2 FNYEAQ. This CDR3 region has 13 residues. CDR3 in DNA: TGTGCCAGCAGCTTAGATAGCAACTATGGCTACACCTTC. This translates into CASSLDSNYGYTF.

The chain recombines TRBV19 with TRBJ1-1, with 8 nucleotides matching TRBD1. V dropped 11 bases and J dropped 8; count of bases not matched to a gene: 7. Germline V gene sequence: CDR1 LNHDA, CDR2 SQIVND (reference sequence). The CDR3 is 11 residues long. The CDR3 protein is CAVGQGNEAFF. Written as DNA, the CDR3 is TGTGCCGTCGGACAGGGTAACGAAGCTTTCTTT.

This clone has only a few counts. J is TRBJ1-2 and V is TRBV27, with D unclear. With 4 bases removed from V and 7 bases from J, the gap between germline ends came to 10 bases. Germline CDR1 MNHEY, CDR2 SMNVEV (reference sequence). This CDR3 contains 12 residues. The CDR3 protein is CASSSPPGGYTF. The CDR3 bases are TGTGCCAGCAGTTCCCCGCCAGGTGGCTACACCTTC.

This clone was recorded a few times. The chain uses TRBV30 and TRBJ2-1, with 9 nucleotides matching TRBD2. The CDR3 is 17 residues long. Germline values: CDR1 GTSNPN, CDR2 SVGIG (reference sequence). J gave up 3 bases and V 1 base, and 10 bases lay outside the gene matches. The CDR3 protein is CAWSGPSSSGDYNEQFF. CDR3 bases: TGTGCCTGGAGTGGACCCTCATCTAGCGGGGACTACAATGAGCAGTTCTTC.

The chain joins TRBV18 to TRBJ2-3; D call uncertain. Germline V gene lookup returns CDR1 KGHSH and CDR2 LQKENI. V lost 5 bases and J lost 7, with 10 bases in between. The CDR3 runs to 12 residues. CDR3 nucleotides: TGTGCCAGCTCAATAGATGATTATACGCAGTATTTT. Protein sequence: CASSIDDYTQYF. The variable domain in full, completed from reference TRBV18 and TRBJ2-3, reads NAGVMQNPRHLVRRRGQEARLRCSPMKGHSHVYWYRQLPEEGLKFMVYLQKENIIDESGMPKERFSAEFPKEGPSILRIQQVVRGDSAAYFCASSIDDYTQYFGPGTRLTVL.

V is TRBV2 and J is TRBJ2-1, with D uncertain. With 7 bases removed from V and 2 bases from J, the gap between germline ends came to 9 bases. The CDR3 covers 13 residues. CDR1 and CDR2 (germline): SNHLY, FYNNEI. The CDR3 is CASTRGAYNEQFF. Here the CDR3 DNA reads TGTGCCAGCACCCGCGGAGCCTACAATGAGCAGTTCTTC.

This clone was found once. The CDR3 protein is CASSVAPGQGGSPLHF. The CDR3 nucleotides read TGTGCCAGCAGCGTAGCTCCGGGACAGGGCGGTTCACCCCTCCACTTT. The chain combines TRBV9 with TRBJ1-6; 9 nucleotides agree with TRBD1. CDR3 size: 16 residues. Germline CDR1 SGDLS, CDR2 YYNGEE. Trimming cost V 0 bases and J 9 bases; bases outside gene matches: 7.

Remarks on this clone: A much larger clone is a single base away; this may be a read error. The CDR3 sequence: CASSQESSSGRASYNEQFF. In nucleotides, the CDR3 is TGTGCCAGCAGCCAAGAATCTTCTAGCGGGAGGGCCTCCTACAATGAGCAGTTCTTC. The V gene is TRBV4-2, the J gene TRBJ2-1; 12 bases are shared with TRBD2. Germline CDR1 LGHNA, CDR2 YNFKEQ. V shed 0 bases, J shed 0 bases, and the junction held 6 bases outside the gene matches. There are 19 residues in the CDR3.

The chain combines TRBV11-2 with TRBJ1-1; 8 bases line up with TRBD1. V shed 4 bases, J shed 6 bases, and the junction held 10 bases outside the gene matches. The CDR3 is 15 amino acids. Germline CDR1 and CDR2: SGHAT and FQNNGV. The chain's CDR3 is CASSSTGATVSEAFF. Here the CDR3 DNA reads TGTGCCAGCAGCTCGACAGGGGCGACTGTTTCTGAAGCTTTCTTT.

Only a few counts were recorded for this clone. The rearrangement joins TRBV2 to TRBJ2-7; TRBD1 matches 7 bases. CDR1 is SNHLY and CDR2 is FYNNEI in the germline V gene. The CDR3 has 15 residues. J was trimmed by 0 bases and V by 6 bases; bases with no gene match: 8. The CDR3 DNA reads TGTGCCAGCAGATTGGGACAGTCCTCCTCCTACGAGCAGTACTTC. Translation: CASRLGQSSSYEQYF.

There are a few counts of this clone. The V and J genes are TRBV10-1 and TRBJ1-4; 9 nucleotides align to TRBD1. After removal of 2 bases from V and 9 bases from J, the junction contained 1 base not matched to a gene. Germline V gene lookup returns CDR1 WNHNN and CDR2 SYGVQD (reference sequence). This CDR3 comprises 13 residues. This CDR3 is CASSEDRGKKLFF. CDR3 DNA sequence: TGCGCCAGCAGTGAGGACAGGGGGAAAAAACTGTTTTTT.

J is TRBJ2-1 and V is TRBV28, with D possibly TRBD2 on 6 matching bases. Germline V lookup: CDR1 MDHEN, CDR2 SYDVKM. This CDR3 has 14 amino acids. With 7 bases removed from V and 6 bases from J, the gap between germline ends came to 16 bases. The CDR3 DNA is TGTGCCAGCAAGGAACGGGAGAGGCGCAATGAGCAGTTCTTC. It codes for CASKERERRNEQFF.

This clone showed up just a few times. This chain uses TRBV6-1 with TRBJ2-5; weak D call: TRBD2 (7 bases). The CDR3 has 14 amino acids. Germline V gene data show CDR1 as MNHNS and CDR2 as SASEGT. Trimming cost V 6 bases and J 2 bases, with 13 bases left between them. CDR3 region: CASRIGGVQETQYF. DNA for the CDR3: TGTGCCAGCAGAATAGGGGGGGTACAAGAGACCCAGTACTTC.

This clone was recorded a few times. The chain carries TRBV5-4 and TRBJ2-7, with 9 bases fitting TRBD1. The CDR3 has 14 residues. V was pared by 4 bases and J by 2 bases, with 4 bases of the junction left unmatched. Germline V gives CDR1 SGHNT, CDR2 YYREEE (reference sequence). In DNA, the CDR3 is TGTGCCAGCAGCACCGGGACAGGGCCCTACGAGCAGTACTTC. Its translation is CASSTGTGPYEQYF.

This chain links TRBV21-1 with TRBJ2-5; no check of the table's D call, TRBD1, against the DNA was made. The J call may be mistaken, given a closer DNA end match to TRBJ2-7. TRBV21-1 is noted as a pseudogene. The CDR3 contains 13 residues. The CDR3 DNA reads TGTGCCAGCAGCAAACAGGGGAAGTTCGAGCAGTACTTC. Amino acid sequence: CASSKQGKFEQYF.

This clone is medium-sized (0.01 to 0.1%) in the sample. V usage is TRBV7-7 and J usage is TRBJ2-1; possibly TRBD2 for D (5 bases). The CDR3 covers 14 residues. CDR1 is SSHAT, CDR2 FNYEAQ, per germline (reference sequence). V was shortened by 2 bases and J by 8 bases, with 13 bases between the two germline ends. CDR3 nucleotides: TGTGCCAGCAGCTTAACAAACCTAGCCCATGAGCAGTTCTTC. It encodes CASSLTNLAHEQFF.

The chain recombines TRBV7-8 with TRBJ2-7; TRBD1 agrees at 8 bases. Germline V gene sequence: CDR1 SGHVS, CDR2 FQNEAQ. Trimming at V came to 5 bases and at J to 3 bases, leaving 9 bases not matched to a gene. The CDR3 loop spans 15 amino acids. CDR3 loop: CASSQDRVGGYEQYF. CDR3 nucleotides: TGTGCCAGCAGCCAGGACAGGGTAGGTGGCTACGAGCAGTACTTC.

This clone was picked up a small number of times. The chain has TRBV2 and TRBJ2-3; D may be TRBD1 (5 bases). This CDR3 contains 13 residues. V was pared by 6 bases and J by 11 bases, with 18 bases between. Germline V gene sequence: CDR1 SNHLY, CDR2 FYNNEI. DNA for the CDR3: TGTGCCAGCAGACAGGACCAACAGATTAGGCAGTATTTT. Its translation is CASRQDQQIRQYF.

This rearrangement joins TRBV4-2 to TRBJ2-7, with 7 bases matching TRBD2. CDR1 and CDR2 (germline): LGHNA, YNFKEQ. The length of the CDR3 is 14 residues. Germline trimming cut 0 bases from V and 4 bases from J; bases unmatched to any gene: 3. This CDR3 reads CASSQEGRVYEQYF. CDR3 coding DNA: TGTGCCAGCAGCCAAGAGGGGAGGGTTTACGAGCAGTACTTC.

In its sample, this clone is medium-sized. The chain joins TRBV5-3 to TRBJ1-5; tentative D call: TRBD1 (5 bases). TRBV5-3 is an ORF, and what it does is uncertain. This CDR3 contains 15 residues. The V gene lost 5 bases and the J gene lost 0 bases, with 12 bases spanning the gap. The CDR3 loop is CARSRTHYSNQPQHF. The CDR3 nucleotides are TGTGCCAGAAGTCGGACACATTATAGCAATCAGCCCCAGCATTTT.

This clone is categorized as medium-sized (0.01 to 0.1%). This CDR3 is CASSYFGGVVSGYTF. As DNA, the CDR3 is TGTGCCAGCAGTTACTTTGGGGGGGTAGTTAGTGGCTACACCTTC. The chain combines TRBV6-5 with TRBJ1-2; tentatively, D is TRBD1 (5 bases). In germline, CDR1 is MNHEY, CDR2 SVGAGI. Trimming cost V 1 base and J 7 bases, with 16 bases left between them. There are 15 residues in the CDR3.

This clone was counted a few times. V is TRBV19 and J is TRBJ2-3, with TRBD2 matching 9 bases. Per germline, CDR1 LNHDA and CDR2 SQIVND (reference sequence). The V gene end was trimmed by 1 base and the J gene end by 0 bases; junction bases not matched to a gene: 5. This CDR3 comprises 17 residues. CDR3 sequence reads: CASSIGLAGPSTDTQYF. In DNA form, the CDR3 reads TGTGCCAGTAGTATAGGGCTAGCGGGACCTAGCACAGATACGCAGTATTTT.

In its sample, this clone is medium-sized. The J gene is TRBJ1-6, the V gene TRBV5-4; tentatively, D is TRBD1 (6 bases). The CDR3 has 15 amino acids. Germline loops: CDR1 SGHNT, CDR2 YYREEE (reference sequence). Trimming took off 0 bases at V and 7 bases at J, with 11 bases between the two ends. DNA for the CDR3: TGTGCCAGCAGCTTGGCTCAGGGGCCGAATTCACCCCTCCACTTT. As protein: CASSLAQGPNSPLHF.

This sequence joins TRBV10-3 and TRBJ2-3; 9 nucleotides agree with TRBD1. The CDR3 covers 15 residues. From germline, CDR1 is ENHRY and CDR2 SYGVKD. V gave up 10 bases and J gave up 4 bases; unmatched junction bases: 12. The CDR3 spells CATQGIGQGSDTQYF. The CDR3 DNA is TGTGCCACCCAAGGCATTGGACAGGGGTCAGATACGCAGTATTTT.

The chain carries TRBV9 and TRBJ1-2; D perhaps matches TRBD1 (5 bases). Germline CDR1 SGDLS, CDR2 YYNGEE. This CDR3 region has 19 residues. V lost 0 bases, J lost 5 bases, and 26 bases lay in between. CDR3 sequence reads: CASSVDQAGFRRGGYGYTF. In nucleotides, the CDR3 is TGTGCCAGCAGCGTAGATCAGGCGGGGTTCAGGCGGGGCGGATATGGCTACACCTTC.

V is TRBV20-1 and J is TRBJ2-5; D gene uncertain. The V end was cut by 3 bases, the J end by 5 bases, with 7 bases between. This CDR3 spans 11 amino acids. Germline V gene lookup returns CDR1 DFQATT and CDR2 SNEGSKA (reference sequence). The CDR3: CSASVRETQYF. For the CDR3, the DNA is TGCAGTGCTAGTGTCCGGGAGACCCAGTACTTC.